This T cell receptor (beta chain) appears in the sequencing data of a study of cytomegalovirus exposure and HLA in healthy donors. Researchers ran the PCR with 60 Vbeta and 13 Jbeta primers. TCRdb keeps only in-frame clones here, not all; method: immunoSEQ multiplex PCR. The data show 99,000 or so clones, over 70% seen once. Germline V gives CDR1 ENHRY, CDR2 SYGVKD. Trimming pared 4 bases from V and 5 bases from J, leaving 5 bases between. CDR3 length: 11 residues. The genes are TRBV10-3 and TRBJ1-1; D ambiguous. The receptor's source is a man under 40 in good health and CMV-seronegative. Sample: PBMCs. CDR3 in DNA: TGTGCCATCAGTGCGGGAACTGAAGCTTTCTTT. This gives the protein CAISAGTEAFF.